This T cell receptor beta chain came from a study of blood T cells in healthy people across ages. As to this clonotype: Its antigen is still unknown.

The CDR3 loop spans 11 amino acids. Germline V lookup: CDR1 GTSNPN, CDR2 SVGIG (reference sequence). Using a J-beta primer mix together with a sample-barcoded 5' primer, a second PCR was run for about 7 to 12 cycles. TCRdb re-called the 5' RACE reads with MiXCR, one entry per CDR3 protein. The table records more than 500,000 distinct CDR3 sequences, about 26% of them present only once. Study results and caveats: A roughly linear fall in TCR beta diversity per million T cells was seen with increasing age.

Separately, the same data were catalogued under a study of T cells of mothers and their children.

The TCR originated in a boy younger than 10 in good health. The genes are TRBV30 and TRBJ2-5; tentatively, D is TRBD2 (6 bases). Sample: blood. The CDR3 nucleotides are TGTTCTCTAGCGATCCAAGAGACCCAGTACTTC. It specifies CSLAIQETQYF.